Included here is one TCR beta chain sequence, with context. This specimen comes from a study of T cell changes during pregnancy in multiple sclerosis. Assay: immunoSEQ multiplex PCR; the TCRdb copy retains only in-frame clones and omits some. This table holds fewer than 95,000 clones, around 93% found once. Trimming stripped 4 bases from V and 7 bases from J, with 10 bases between. Germline-derived CDR1 and CDR2 are SNHLY and FYNNEI. The CDR3 has 13 amino acids. The specimen was peripheral blood, collected in the first trimester of pregnancy. The receptor was isolated from a female donor with multiple sclerosis, enrolled in a pregnancy study. This rearrangement joins TRBV2 to TRBJ2-2, with D possibly TRBD2 on 6 matching bases. As DNA, the CDR3 is TGTGCCAGCAGTGTAGGGCGGGGCGGGGAGCTGTTTTTT. Translated, it gives CASSVGRGGELFF.